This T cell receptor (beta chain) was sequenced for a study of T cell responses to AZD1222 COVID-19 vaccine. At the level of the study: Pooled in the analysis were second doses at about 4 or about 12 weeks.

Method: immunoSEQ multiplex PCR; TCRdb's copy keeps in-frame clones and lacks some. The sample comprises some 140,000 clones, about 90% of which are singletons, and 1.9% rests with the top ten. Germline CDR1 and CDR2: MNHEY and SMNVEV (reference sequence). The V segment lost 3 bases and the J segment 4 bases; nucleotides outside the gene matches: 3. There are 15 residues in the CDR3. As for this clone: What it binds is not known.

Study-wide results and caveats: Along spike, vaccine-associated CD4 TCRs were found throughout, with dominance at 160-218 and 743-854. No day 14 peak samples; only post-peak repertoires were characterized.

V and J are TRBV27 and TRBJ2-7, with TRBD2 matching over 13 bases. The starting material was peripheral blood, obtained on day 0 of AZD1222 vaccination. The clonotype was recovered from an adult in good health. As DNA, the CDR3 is TGTGCCAGCAGTTTCGGACTAGCGGGAGCTTACGAGCAGTACTTC. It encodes CASSFGLAGAYEQYF.